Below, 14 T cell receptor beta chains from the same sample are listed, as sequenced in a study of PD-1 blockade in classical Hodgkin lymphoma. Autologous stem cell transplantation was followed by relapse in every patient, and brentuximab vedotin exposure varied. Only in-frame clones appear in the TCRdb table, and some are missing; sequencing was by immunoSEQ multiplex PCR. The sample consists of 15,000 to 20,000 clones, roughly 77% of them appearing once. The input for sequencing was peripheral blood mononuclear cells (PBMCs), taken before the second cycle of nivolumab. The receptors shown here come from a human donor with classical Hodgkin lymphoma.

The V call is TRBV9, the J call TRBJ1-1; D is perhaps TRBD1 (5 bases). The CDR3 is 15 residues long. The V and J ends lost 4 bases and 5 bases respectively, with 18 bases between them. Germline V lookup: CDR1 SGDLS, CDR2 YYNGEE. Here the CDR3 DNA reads TGTGCCAGCAGCCCGAGGGCCGAAAGGGGAACTGAAGCTTTCTTT. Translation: CASSPRAERGTEAFF. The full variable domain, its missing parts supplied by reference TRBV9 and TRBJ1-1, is DSGVTQTPKHLITATGQRVTLRCSPRSGDLSVYWYQQSLDQGLQFLIQYYNGEERAKGNILERFSAQQFPDLHSELNLSSLELGDSALYFCASSPRAERGTEAFFGQGTRLTVV.

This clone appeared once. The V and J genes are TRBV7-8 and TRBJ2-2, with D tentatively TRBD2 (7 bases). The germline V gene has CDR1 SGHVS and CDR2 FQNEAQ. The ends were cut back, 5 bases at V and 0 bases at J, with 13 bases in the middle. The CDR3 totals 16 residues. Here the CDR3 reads CASSPRGGTNTGELFF. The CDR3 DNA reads TGTGCCAGCAGCCCTAGGGGGGGTACGAACACCGGGGAGCTGTTTTTT.

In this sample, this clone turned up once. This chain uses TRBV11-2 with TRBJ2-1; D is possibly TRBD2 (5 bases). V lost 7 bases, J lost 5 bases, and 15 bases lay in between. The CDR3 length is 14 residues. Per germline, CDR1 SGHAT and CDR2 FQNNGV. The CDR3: CASTRRGIDNEQFF. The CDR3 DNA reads TGTGCCAGCACCCGAAGAGGGATCGACAATGAGCAGTTCTTC.

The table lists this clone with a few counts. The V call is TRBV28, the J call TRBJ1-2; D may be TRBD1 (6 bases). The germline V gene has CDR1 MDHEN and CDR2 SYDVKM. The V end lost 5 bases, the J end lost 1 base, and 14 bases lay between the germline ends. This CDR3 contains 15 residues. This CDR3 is CASSKPGHDNYGYTF. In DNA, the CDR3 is TGTGCCAGCAGTAAGCCGGGACACGATAACTATGGCTACACCTTC.

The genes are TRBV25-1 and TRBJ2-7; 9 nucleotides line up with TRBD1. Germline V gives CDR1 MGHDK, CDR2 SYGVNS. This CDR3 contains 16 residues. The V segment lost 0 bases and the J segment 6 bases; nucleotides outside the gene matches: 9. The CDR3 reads CASSEYMGQGPLEQYF. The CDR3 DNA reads TGTGCCAGCAGTGAATATATGGGACAGGGCCCCCTCGAGCAGTACTTC.

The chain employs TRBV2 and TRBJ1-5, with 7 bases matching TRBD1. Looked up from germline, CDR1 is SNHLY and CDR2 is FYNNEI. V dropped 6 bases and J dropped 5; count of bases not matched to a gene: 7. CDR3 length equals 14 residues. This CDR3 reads CASSVQGKYQPQHF. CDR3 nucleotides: TGTGCCAGCAGCGTACAGGGGAAGTATCAGCCCCAGCATTTT.

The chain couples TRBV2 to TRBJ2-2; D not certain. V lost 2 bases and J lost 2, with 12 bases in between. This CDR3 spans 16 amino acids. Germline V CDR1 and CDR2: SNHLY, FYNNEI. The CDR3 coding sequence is TGTGCCAGCAGTGAAACCCAGCTTTTAAACACCGGGGAGCTGTTTTTT. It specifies CASSETQLLNTGELFF.

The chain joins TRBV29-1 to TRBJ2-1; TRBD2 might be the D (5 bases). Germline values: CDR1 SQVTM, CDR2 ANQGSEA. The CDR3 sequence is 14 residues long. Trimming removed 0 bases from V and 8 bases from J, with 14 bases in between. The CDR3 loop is CSVEDLEGTDEQFF. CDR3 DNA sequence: TGCAGCGTTGAAGATCTAGAGGGAACGGATGAGCAGTTCTTC.

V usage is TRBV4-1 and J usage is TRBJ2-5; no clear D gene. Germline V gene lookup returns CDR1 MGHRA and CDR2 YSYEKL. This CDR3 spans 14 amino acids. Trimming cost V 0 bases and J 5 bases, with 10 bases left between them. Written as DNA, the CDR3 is TGCGCCAGCAGCCAAGACCGAGTCCCGGAGACCCAGTACTTC. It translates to CASSQDRVPETQYF.

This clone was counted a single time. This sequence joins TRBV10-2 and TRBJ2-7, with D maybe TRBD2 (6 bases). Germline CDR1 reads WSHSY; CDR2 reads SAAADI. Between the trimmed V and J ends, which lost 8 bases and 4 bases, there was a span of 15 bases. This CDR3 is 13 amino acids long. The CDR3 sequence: CASGPGSRYEQYF. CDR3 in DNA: TGCGCCAGCGGCCCCGGGAGCAGGTACGAGCAGTACTTC.

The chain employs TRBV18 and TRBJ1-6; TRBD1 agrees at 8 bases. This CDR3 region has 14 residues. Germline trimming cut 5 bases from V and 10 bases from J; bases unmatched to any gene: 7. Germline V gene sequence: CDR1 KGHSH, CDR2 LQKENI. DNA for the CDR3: TGTGCCAGCTCAATGCCAGGGGGCCTGTCACCCCTCCACTTT. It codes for CASSMPGGLSPLHF.

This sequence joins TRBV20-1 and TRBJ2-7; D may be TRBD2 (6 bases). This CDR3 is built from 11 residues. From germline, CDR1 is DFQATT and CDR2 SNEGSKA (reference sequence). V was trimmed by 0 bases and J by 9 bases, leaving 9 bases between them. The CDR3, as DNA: TGCAGTGCTAGAGATGGGAGGAGGCAGTACTTC. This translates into CSARDGRRQYF.

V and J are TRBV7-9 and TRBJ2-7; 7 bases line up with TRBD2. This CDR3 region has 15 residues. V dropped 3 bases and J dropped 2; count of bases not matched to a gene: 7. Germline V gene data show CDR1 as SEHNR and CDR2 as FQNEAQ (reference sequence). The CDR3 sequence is CASSLGGSFTYEQYF. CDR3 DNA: TGTGCCAGCAGCTTGGGCGGGAGCTTCACCTACGAGCAGTACTTC.

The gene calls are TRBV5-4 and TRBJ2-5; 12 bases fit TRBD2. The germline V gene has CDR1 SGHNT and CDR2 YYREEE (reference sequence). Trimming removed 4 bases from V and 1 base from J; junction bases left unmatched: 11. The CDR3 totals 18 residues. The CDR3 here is CASSGPLAGGISQETQYF. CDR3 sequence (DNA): TGTGCCAGCAGCGGACCACTAGCGGGAGGAATATCCCAAGAGACCCAGTACTTC.